What follows are 4 T cell receptor beta chains derived from one specimen sequenced in a study of blood T cell repertoires in COVID-19. The repertoire was sequenced with immunoSEQ multiplex PCR; TCRdb's copy has only in-frame clones and lacks some. Of 4,000 to 5,000 clones listed, approximately 76% were seen once; the top ten hold around 40%. Input material: peripheral blood. Receptors were obtained from a human donor in a cohort sampled during active COVID-19.

This chain joins TRBV21-1 and TRBJ2-4; the table's D gene call, TRBD2, was not cross checked with the DNA. TRBV21-1 is labeled a pseudogene. This CDR3 has 19 residues. The CDR3 here is CASTHGERGAKASENIQYF. DNA of the CDR3: TGTGCCAGCACTCACGGGGAGCGGGGGGCCAAGGCCAGCGAAAACATTCAGTACTTC.

The chain recombines TRBV7-8 with TRBJ1-3; D not certain. The length of the CDR3 is 16 residues. V gave up 2 bases and J gave up 0 bases, with 11 bases separating them. Germline lookup yields CDR1 SGHVS and CDR2 FQNEAQ. The CDR3 is CASSLSLRGSGNTIYF. The CDR3 coding sequence is TGTGCCAGCAGCTTAAGTCTACGGGGCTCTGGAAACACCATATATTTT. Full variable domain (outside the CDR3, taken from reference TRBV7-8 and TRBJ1-3): GAGVSQSPRYKVAKRGQDVALRCDPISGHVSLFWYQQALGQGPEFLTYFQNEAQLDKSGLPSDRFFAERPEGSVSTLKIQRTQQEDSAVYLCASSLSLRGSGNTIYFGEGSWLTVV.

This clone was seen a few times. The genes are TRBV2 and TRBJ2-7, with D perhaps TRBD2 (6 bases). The germline V gene encodes CDR1 SNHLY and CDR2 FYNNEI. V shed 7 bases and J shed 2 bases, with 15 bases lying between them. The CDR3 runs to 14 residues. CDR3 amino acids: CASTAPGGPYEQYF. In nucleotides, the CDR3 is TGTGCCAGCACCGCGCCCGGGGGTCCCTACGAGCAGTACTTC.

This clone has a handful of counts. This chain joins TRBV9 and TRBJ1-5; no clear D. Trimming left V 0 bases short and J 7 bases short, with 8 bases between. The V gene's germline CDR1 is SGDLS and CDR2 YYNGEE. The CDR3 length is 13 residues. Written as DNA, the CDR3 is TGTGCCAGCAGCGTAGGGCCGGGGCAGCCCCAGCATTTT. Protein: CASSVGPGQPQHF.